One sample yielded the 14 T cell receptor beta chains listed below, sequenced in a study of cytomegalovirus exposure and HLA in healthy donors. The PCR contained 60 Vbeta and 13 Jbeta primers. The repertoire was sequenced with immunoSEQ multiplex PCR; TCRdb's copy has only in-frame clones and lacks some. This table has fewer than 150,000 clones, about four fifths appearing once. Sequenced sample: PBMCs. The receptors were sampled from a man aged 40-49 years in good health and CMV-seropositive.

This chain uses TRBV4-3 with TRBJ1-3; D remains unclear. The V end lost 3 bases, the J end lost 0 bases, and 9 bases lay between the germline ends. CDR1 is LGHNA and CDR2 is YSLEER in the germline V gene. CDR3 length: 15 residues. The CDR3 sequence is CASSQENYSGNTIYF. As DNA, the CDR3 is TGCGCCAGCAGCCAGGAGAATTACTCTGGAAACACCATATATTTT.

The genes are TRBV5-1 and TRBJ1-2, with D possibly TRBD1 on 6 matching bases. Germline CDR1 is SGHRS and CDR2 is YFSETQ. Trimming cost V 0 bases and J 8 bases, with 14 bases left between them. This CDR3 is 14 amino acids long. CDR3 nucleotides: TGCGCCAGCAGCTTGGCCGGGACACGGGAAGGCTACACCTTC. This sequence encodes CASSLAGTREGYTF.

The J gene is TRBJ1-5, the V gene TRBV27; D is undetermined. V was clipped by 2 bases and J by 1 base, with 9 bases between them. The CDR3 is 15 amino acids. CDR1 and CDR2 (germline): MNHEY, SMNVEV (reference sequence). The chain's CDR3 is CASSLGLGSNQPQHF. The CDR3 DNA sequence: TGTGCCAGCAGTTTAGGACTGGGGAGCAATCAGCCCCAGCATTTT.

This rearrangement joins TRBV6-6 to TRBJ1-5; a weak D match, TRBD1 (6 bases). The CDR3 sequence is 13 residues long. CDR1 MNHNY and CDR2 SVGAGI come from the germline V gene (reference sequence). V was cut by 10 bases and J by 7 bases, with 17 bases left in between. CDR3: CATTQGLPQPQHF. The CDR3 coding sequence is TGTGCCACTACCCAGGGGCTCCCCCAGCCCCAGCATTTT.

This chain connects TRBV18 to TRBJ1-2; D not certain. The CDR3 is 13 amino acids. V was trimmed by 2 bases and J by 6 bases, leaving 10 bases between them. Germline lookup yields CDR1 KGHSH and CDR2 LQKENI. CDR3 in amino acids: CASSPETSHGYTF. The CDR3 DNA reads as TGTGCCAGCTCACCAGAGACATCACATGGCTACACCTTC. Variable domain in full (rest from reference TRBV18 and TRBJ1-2): NAGVMQNPRHLVRRRGQEARLRCSPMKGHSHVYWYRQLPEEGLKFMVYLQKENIIDESGMPKERFSAEFPKEGPSILRIQQVVRGDSAAYFCASSPETSHGYTFGSGTRLTVV.

The chain has TRBV7-2 and TRBJ1-4; the match to TRBD1 covers 12 bases. Germline V gene lookup returns CDR1 SGHTA and CDR2 FQGNSA. The CDR3 consists of 17 residues. Trimming removed 3 bases from V and 4 bases from J; junction bases left unmatched: 6. The CDR3 loop reads CASSFRDRGRINEKLFF. The CDR3 DNA reads as TGTGCCAGCAGCTTCCGGGACAGGGGGCGGATTAATGAAAAACTGTTTTTT.

The chain links TRBV5-5 to TRBJ2-7, with unresolved D. The CDR3 runs 14 residues. Trimming took 0 bases from V and 2 from J, leaving 9 bases between them. CDR1 is SGHKS and CDR2 is YYEKEE in the germline V gene (reference sequence). CDR3 sequence reads: CASSLVGQTYEQYF. The DNA of the CDR3 is TGTGCCAGCAGCTTGGTTGGCCAGACCTACGAGCAGTACTTC.

The gene calls are TRBV28 and TRBJ2-1, with D perhaps TRBD2 (5 bases). From germline, CDR1 is MDHEN and CDR2 SYDVKM. V shed 8 bases and J shed 3 bases, with 20 bases lying between them. The CDR3 has 16 residues. CDR3 in DNA: TGTGCCAGCGGATTCGGATCCGGACTGGTCTACAATGAGCAGTTCTTC. Translated: CASGFGSGLVYNEQFF.

The chain recombines TRBV7-9 with TRBJ2-5; 12 bases align to TRBD2. CDR1 is SEHNR and CDR2 is FQNEAQ in the germline V gene (reference sequence). V gave up 5 bases and J gave up 3 bases; unmatched junction bases: 10. The CDR3 spans 17 residues. CDR3 in DNA: TGTGCCAGCAGCCTCGCCGGGACTAGCGGGCCCGAAGAGACCCAGTACTTC. Translation: CASSLAGTSGPEETQYF.

This clone was counted once. J is TRBJ2-3 and V is TRBV7-6; tentatively, D is TRBD1 (5 bases). The V and J ends lost 3 bases and 0 bases respectively, with 13 bases between them. CDR3 size: 16 residues. Germline lookup yields CDR1 SGHVS and CDR2 FNYEAQ. CDR3 coding DNA: TGTGCCAGCAGCTTCGGAAGGGGTTTAAGCACAGATACGCAGTATTTT. Residues: CASSFGRGLSTDTQYF.

V and J are TRBV5-1 and TRBJ1-1; TRBD1 aligns across 7 bases. CDR1 and CDR2 (germline): SGHRS, YFSETQ. The junction had 12 bases not matched to a gene; V was cut back by 2 bases and J by 5 bases. The CDR3 is 16 residues long. As DNA, the CDR3 is TGCGCCAGCAGCTTAGTTTTAGGGGGCGCATTTACTGAAGCTTTCTTT. Its translation is CASSLVLGGAFTEAFF.

J is TRBJ1-2 and V is TRBV2; maybe TRBD1 (5 bases). V lost 7 bases to trimming and J lost 4 bases, with 16 bases between them. Germline loops: CDR1 SNHLY, CDR2 FYNNEI. The CDR3 is 14 residues long. The CDR3 region has the DNA TGTGCCAGCAACGAGGACATCAGTCTCTATGGCTACACCTTC. This codes for CASNEDISLYGYTF. Variable domain in full (rest from reference TRBV2 and TRBJ1-2): EPEVTQTPSHQVTQMGQEVILRCVPISNHLYFYWYRQILGQKVEFLVSFYNNEISEKSEIFDDQFSVERPDGSNFTLKIRSTKLEDSAMYFCASNEDISLYGYTFGSGTRLTVV.

This rearrangement joins TRBV7-9 to TRBJ2-5; D remains ambiguous. CDR1 and CDR2 from the germline V gene are SEHNR and FQNEAQ (reference sequence). Between the trimmed V and J ends, which lost 5 bases and 4 bases, there was a span of 14 bases. This CDR3 has 14 amino acids. The CDR3 DNA is TGTGCCAGCAGCGGCGGCCAGCGACCAGAGACCCAGTACTTC. This sequence encodes CASSGGQRPETQYF.

V gene TRBV6-1 combines with J gene TRBJ1-2; 7 positions match TRBD1. Germline lookup yields CDR1 MNHNS and CDR2 SASEGT. Trimming removed 2 bases from V and 6 bases from J; junction bases left unmatched: 9. The CDR3 is made up of 15 amino acids. The CDR3 DNA follows: TGTGCCAGCAGTGAAACCTCAAGGGACAGAAATGGCTACACCTTC. It is translated as CASSETSRDRNGYTF.